This paragraph reports one T cell receptor (beta chain). The source of the sample is a study of blood T cell repertoires in COVID-19. The wider study: COVID-19 samples from acute and convalescent phases originated in the United States, Italy and Spain.

Using immunoSEQ multiplex PCR, the repertoire was profiled, and TCRdb retains in-frame clones only, with some absent. The sample holds fewer than 350,000 clones, 87% seen once. Trimming cost V 3 bases and J 4 bases, with 11 bases left between them. Germline-derived CDR1 and CDR2 are SGHTA and FQGNSA. The CDR3 loop spans 14 amino acids. The source material was PBMCs or T cells enriched from blood (not recorded which). J is TRBJ2-3 and V is TRBV7-2; D possibly corresponds to TRBD1 (6 bases). The TCR was taken from a woman in her forties who had recovered from COVID-19. In nucleotides, the CDR3 is TGTGCCAGCAGCTTCGCAGGGGTTGCAGATACGCAGTATTTT. Its protein is CASSFAGVADTQYF.